The 28 T cell receptor beta chains in this list originate from one sample, sequenced in a study of cytomegalovirus exposure and HLA in healthy donors. PCR involved 60 Vbeta and 13 Jbeta primers. Using immunoSEQ multiplex PCR, the repertoire was profiled, and TCRdb retains in-frame clones only, with some absent. The data show 65,000 to 90,000 clones, about 75% seen once. What was sequenced was PBMCs. These receptors all come from a man aged 70 or older in good health and CMV-seronegative.

This clone was counted a single time. The chain has TRBV25-1 and TRBJ2-7; D possibly corresponds to TRBD1 (6 bases). Germline CDR1 and CDR2: MGHDK and SYGVNS. The CDR3 loop spans 15 amino acids. Trimming removed 3 bases at V and 4 bases at J, with 16 bases between. CDR3 coding DNA: TGTGCCAGCAGTGACCCCTCCGGGACATCTTACGAGCAGTACTTC. This codes for CASSDPSGTSYEQYF.

In this sample, this clone turned up a few times. V usage is TRBV5-4 and J usage is TRBJ2-2, with D possibly being TRBD1 (5 bases). The germline V gene has CDR1 SGHNT and CDR2 YYREEE (reference sequence). CDR3 size: 15 residues. The ends were cut back, 0 bases at V and 6 bases at J, with 12 bases in the middle. CDR3 in DNA: TGTGCCAGCAGCTTGGGCAGGGCGAGCGCCGGGGAGCTGTTTTTT. Protein sequence: CASSLGRASAGELFF. The full variable domain, rest sourced from reference TRBV5-4 and TRBJ2-2, is ETGVTQSPTHLIKTRGQQVTLRCSSQSGHNTVSWYQQALGQGPQFIFQYYREEENGRGNFPPRFSGLQFPNYSSELNVNALELDDSALYLCASSLGRASAGELFFGEGSRLTVL.

The gene calls are TRBV18 and TRBJ1-1; TRBD1 matches at 7 bases. The V gene end was trimmed by 3 bases and the J gene end by 4 bases; junction bases not matched to a gene: 5. Germline V lookup: CDR1 KGHSH, CDR2 LQKENI. This CDR3 contains 14 residues. CDR3 protein: CASSPQPGGTEAFF. Written as DNA, the CDR3 is TGTGCCAGCTCACCCCAGCCAGGGGGCACTGAAGCTTTCTTT. Full variable domain (rest looked up from reference TRBV18 and TRBJ1-1): NAGVMQNPRHLVRRRGQEARLRCSPMKGHSHVYWYRQLPEEGLKFMVYLQKENIIDESGMPKERFSAEFPKEGPSILRIQQVVRGDSAAYFCASSPQPGGTEAFFGQGTRLTVV.

This CDR3 is CASGREANYGYTF. DNA of the CDR3: TGTGCCAGCGGGAGGGAAGCTAACTATGGCTACACCTTC. This chain links TRBV6-5 with TRBJ1-2; D call uncertain. Per germline, CDR1 MNHEY and CDR2 SVGAGI. Trimming stripped 8 bases from V and 0 bases from J, with 10 bases between. The CDR3 has 13 residues.

This clone was observed a handful of times. The chain couples TRBV7-8 to TRBJ1-2, with D possibly matching TRBD1 (6 bases). Looked up from germline, CDR1 is SGHVS and CDR2 is FQNEAQ. The CDR3 is 17 amino acids. V lost 3 bases, J lost 6 bases, and 23 bases lay in between. The CDR3 sequence: CASSLGRGQQGADGYTF. The CDR3 region has the DNA TGTGCCAGCAGCTTGGGTCGGGGCCAACAGGGCGCGGATGGCTACACCTTC.

CDR3 in DNA: TGTGCCAGTAGTACAGGGACAGGGCAAGGGGCCAACGTCCTGACTTTC. It translates to CASSTGTGQGANVLTF. The V gene is TRBV19, the J gene TRBJ2-6; 9 bases map to TRBD1. With 4 bases clipped from V and 4 bases from J, the junction kept 5 bases outside the gene matches. CDR1 is LNHDA, CDR2 SQIVND, per germline (reference sequence). CDR3 length: 16 residues.

CDR3 bases: TGTGCCAGCAGCTTAGCGTCAGCAACTAATGAAAAACTGTTTTTT. It codes for CASSLASATNEKLFF. This sequence joins TRBV7-9 and TRBJ1-4; D remains unclear. The CDR3 is 15 amino acids. Germline CDR1 is SEHNR and CDR2 is FQNEAQ (reference sequence). V lost 0 bases and J 0 bases, leaving 5 bases between the germline ends.

This rearrangement joins TRBV6-6 to TRBJ2-5; no firm D call. The ends were cut back, 6 bases at V and 4 bases at J, with 15 bases in the middle. Per the germline V gene, CDR1 is MNHNY and CDR2 is SVGAGI (reference sequence). The CDR3 consists of 14 residues. The CDR3 protein is CASRTPGSRETQYF. As DNA, the CDR3 is TGTGCCAGCAGAACCCCGGGTAGCAGAGAGACCCAGTACTTC.

Turning to this clone: The junction and the germline gene differ at one end; a read error may be behind it. The chain uses TRBV7-9 and TRBJ2-3; 8 bases are shared with TRBD2. Germline V lookup: CDR1 SEHNR, CDR2 FQNEAQ (reference sequence). The CDR3 is 16 residues long. The CDR3 DNA reads TGTTCCAGCAGCAACTCAGCGGGGGCGGGCTCAGATACGCAGTATTTT. It yields the protein CSSSNSAGAGSDTQYF.

This sequence joins TRBV13 and TRBJ1-5; D is perhaps TRBD1 (5 bases). Germline V lookup: CDR1 PRHDT, CDR2 FYEKMQ (reference sequence). Trimming pared 6 bases from V and 10 bases from J, leaving 10 bases between. This CDR3 has 11 residues. CDR3 protein: CASSSGNPQHF. CDR3 DNA: TGTGCCAGCAGTTCAGGGAACCCCCAGCATTTT.

The V gene is TRBV7-2, the J gene TRBJ1-5, with 8 bases lining up with TRBD1. V was pared by 5 bases and J by 3 bases, with 6 bases of the junction left unmatched. Germline CDR1 reads SGHTA; CDR2 reads FQGNSA. This CDR3 is built from 15 residues. The CDR3 sequence: CASSPDRGNNQPQHF. Written as DNA, the CDR3 is TGTGCCAGCAGCCCTGACAGGGGAAACAATCAGCCCCAGCATTTT.

This clone was seen at least ten times. V and J are TRBV6-1 and TRBJ1-1, with D perhaps TRBD1 (5 bases). CDR3 length: 16 residues. Germline loops: CDR1 MNHNS, CDR2 SASEGT. Trimming shortened V by 1 base and J by 8 bases, and 20 bases separated the two germline ends. CDR3 sequence (DNA): TGTGCCAGCAGTGAAGGGTTTCGGGACTTTCGGGTAGAAGCTTTCTTT. Translated, it gives CASSEGFRDFRVEAFF.

V and J are TRBV7-9 and TRBJ1-1; D unclear. The V end was cut by 5 bases, the J end by 6 bases, with 19 bases between. The CDR3 runs 15 residues. Germline CDR1 is SEHNR and CDR2 is FQNEAQ (reference sequence). This CDR3 reads CASSARGIPRAEAFF. In nucleotides, the CDR3 is TGTGCCAGCAGCGCCCGGGGTATACCCCGAGCTGAAGCTTTCTTT.

The chain carries TRBV7-2 and TRBJ1-3; D gene unclear. This CDR3 has 16 amino acids. In germline, CDR1 is SGHTA, CDR2 FQGNSA. V was shortened by 3 bases and J by 4 bases, with 16 bases between the two germline ends. CDR3 DNA: TGTGCCAGCAGCTTGAGTAGGGCGGGTTCCGGAAACACCATATATTTT. It encodes CASSLSRAGSGNTIYF.

The chain joins TRBV12-5 to TRBJ2-7; perhaps TRBD1 as D (6 bases). The ends were cut back, 6 bases at V and 0 bases at J, with 15 bases in the middle. The CDR3 has 15 residues. The germline CDR1 and CDR2 sequences are LGHNT and FRNRAP. For the CDR3, the DNA is TGTGCTAGTGGACTGGGACATTCGACCTCCTACGAGCAGTACTTC. Translated, it gives CASGLGHSTSYEQYF.

The V call is TRBV4-3, the J call TRBJ1-1; D uncertain. This CDR3 region has 13 residues. Per germline, CDR1 LGHNA and CDR2 YSLEER. V lost 9 bases, J lost 4 bases, and 15 bases lay in between. This chain's CDR3 is CASGLAGFTEAFF. The CDR3 bases are TGCGCCAGTGGTCTTGCAGGATTCACTGAAGCTTTCTTT.

Worth noting for this clone: Its ends do not fully match the called genes, so a read error is possible. The chain recombines TRBV9 with TRBJ1-1, with D unclear. The CDR3 loop spans 14 amino acids. Germline V gives CDR1 SGDLS, CDR2 YYNGEE. As DNA, the CDR3 is TGTGCCGGCAGCGTAAATTCGCGTGTCCCTGAAGCTTTCTTT. Translating it yields CAGSVNSRVPEAFF.

CDR3 nucleotides: TGTGCCAGCATCCCCGGGACAGCTCCTTCACCCCTCCACTTT. This codes for CASIPGTAPSPLHF. This chain joins TRBV6-1 and TRBJ1-6, with 7 positions matching TRBD1. Germline V gene lookup returns CDR1 MNHNS and CDR2 SASEGT. The V gene end was trimmed by 7 bases and the J gene end by 9 bases; junction bases not matched to a gene: 9. The CDR3 is made up of 14 amino acids.

In its sample, this clone was seen a few times. The V call is TRBV2, the J call TRBJ2-7, with 7 bases aligning to TRBD1. J lost 4 bases, V lost 8 bases, and 8 bases had no gene match. CDR3 length: 13 residues. Germline values: CDR1 SNHLY, CDR2 FYNNEI. CDR3 in amino acids: CASCFGTDYEQYF. The CDR3 DNA is TGTGCCAGCTGCTTCGGGACAGATTACGAGCAGTACTTC.

The rearrangement uses TRBV7-8 and TRBJ1-5; D gene uncertain. This CDR3 has 15 amino acids. CDR1 and CDR2 from the germline V gene are SGHVS and FQNEAQ. V lost 5 bases and J 1 base, leaving 12 bases between the germline ends. The CDR3 region is CASSPRAGSNQPQHF. DNA for the CDR3: TGTGCCAGCAGCCCCCGGGCGGGGAGCAATCAGCCCCAGCATTTT. The whole variable domain, remainder taken from reference TRBV7-8 and TRBJ1-5, is GAGVSQSPRYKVAKRGQDVALRCDPISGHVSLFWYQQALGQGPEFLTYFQNEAQLDKSGLPSDRFFAERPEGSVSTLKIQRTQQEDSAVYLCASSPRAGSNQPQHFGDGTRLSIL.

This clone showed up just a few times. This chain links TRBV14 with TRBJ1-2; D might be TRBD1 (6 bases). The CDR3 sequence is 13 residues long. V gave up 4 bases and J gave up 7 bases, with 13 bases separating them. Germline lookup yields CDR1 SGHDN and CDR2 FVKESK. DNA for the CDR3: TGTGCCAGCAGCCCACAGGGAATAAGTGGCTACACCTTC. This codes for CASSPQGISGYTF.

This clone was seen a handful of times. V is TRBV6-5 and J is TRBJ1-6, with D maybe TRBD1 (6 bases). Germline V CDR1 and CDR2: MNHEY, SVGAGI. The CDR3 loop spans 15 amino acids. With 0 bases removed from V and 5 bases from J, the gap between germline ends came to 8 bases. For the CDR3, the DNA is TGTGCCAGCAGTTACTCACAGGGACATAATTCACCCCTCCACTTT. Encoded protein: CASSYSQGHNSPLHF.

V and J are TRBV29-1 and TRBJ1-2, with D possibly TRBD1 on 5 matching bases. The CDR3 sequence is 12 residues long. The V end lost 4 bases, the J end lost 9 bases, and 15 bases lay between the germline ends. The germline gives CDR1 SQVTM, CDR2 ANQGSEA. CDR3 residues: CSVGAGTESYTF. CDR3 in DNA: TGCAGCGTTGGCGCGGGGACTGAAAGCTACACCTTC.

The chain carries TRBV4-3 and TRBJ2-7; the D gene is possibly TRBD2 (5 bases). Germline lookup yields CDR1 LGHNA and CDR2 YSLEER. V was cut by 3 bases and J by 2 bases, with 14 bases left in between. There are 15 residues in the CDR3. This CDR3 is CASSQDPSGTYEQYF. CDR3 DNA sequence: TGCGCCAGCAGCCAGGATCCCAGCGGCACCTACGAGCAGTACTTC.

The rearrangement uses TRBV9 and TRBJ2-3, with a weak D call TRBD2 (6 bases). Per the germline V gene, CDR1 is SGDLS and CDR2 is YYNGEE. The CDR3 contains 14 residues. V dropped 2 bases and J dropped 5 bases, with 12 bases sitting between them. The CDR3 DNA reads as TGTGCCAGCAGCGTTGGCGGGGCCAGAGATACGCAGTATTTT. Translating it yields CASSVGGARDTQYF.

This chain connects TRBV5-1 to TRBJ2-5; 7 bases are shared with TRBD1. This CDR3 is built from 14 residues. CDR1 and CDR2 from the germline V gene are SGHRS and YFSETQ. Unmatched junction bases numbered 8, after V lost 4 bases and J lost 5 bases. The chain's CDR3 is CASSSTGVLETQYF. DNA of the CDR3: TGCGCCAGCAGCAGCACAGGGGTACTGGAGACCCAGTACTTC.

This sequence joins TRBV18 and TRBJ2-3, with 10 bases that match TRBD2. Germline V gene data show CDR1 as KGHSH and CDR2 as LQKENI. CDR3 length: 18 amino acids. The trim removed 5 bases at V and 0 bases at J, leaving 11 bases unmatched. CDR3: CASSSGLAVSTSTDTQYF. CDR3 nucleotides: TGTGCCAGCTCATCCGGACTAGCGGTTTCTACTAGCACAGATACGCAGTATTTT.

This clone was found a few times. The J gene is TRBJ1-6, the V gene TRBV6-5; D is perhaps TRBD1 (5 bases). The length of the CDR3 is 16 residues. With 0 bases removed from V and 0 bases from J, the gap between germline ends came to 6 bases. Germline-derived CDR1 and CDR2 are MNHEY and SVGAGI. CDR3 nucleotides: TGTGCCAGCAGTTACTCCGGGGGCTCCTATAATTCACCCCTCCACTTT. Its translation: CASSYSGGSYNSPLHF.